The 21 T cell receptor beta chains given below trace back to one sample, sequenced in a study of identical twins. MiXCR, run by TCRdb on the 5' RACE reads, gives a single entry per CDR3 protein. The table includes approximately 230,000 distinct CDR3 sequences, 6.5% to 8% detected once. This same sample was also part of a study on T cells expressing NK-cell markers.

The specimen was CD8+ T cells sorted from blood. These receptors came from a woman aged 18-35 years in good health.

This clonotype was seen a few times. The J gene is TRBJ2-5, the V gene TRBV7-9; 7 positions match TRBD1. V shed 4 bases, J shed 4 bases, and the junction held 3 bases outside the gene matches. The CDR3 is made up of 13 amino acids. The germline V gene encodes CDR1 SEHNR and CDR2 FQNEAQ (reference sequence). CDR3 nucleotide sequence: TGTGCCAGCAGCTGGAGACAGGGAGAGACCCAGTACTTC. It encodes CASSWRQGETQYF.

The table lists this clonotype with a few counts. The CDR3 spells CASSLGVRTEAFF. The DNA for the CDR3 is TGTGCCAGCAGTTTGGGAGTTAGAACTGAAGCTTTCTTT. This chain joins TRBV12-3 or TRBV12-4 and TRBJ1-1; D not certain. The CDR3 extends over 13 amino acids. Trimming took off 3 bases at V and 5 bases at J, with 10 bases between the two ends.

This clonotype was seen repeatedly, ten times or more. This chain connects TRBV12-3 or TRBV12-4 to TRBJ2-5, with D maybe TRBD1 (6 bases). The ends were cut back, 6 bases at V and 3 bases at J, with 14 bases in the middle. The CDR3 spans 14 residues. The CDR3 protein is CASRTGRQEETQYF. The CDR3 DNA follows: TGTGCCAGCAGAACCGGGCGACAGGAAGAGACCCAGTACTTC.

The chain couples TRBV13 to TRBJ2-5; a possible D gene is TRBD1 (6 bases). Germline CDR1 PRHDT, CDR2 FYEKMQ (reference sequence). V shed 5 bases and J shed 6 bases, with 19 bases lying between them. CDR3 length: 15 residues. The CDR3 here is CASSAAGDVEQTQYF. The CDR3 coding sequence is TGTGCCAGCAGCGCCGCAGGGGACGTAGAGCAGACCCAGTACTTC.

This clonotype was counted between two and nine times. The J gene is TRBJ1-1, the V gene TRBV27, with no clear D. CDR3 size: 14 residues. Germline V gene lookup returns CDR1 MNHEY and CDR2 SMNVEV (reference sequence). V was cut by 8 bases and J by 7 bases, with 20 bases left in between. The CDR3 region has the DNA TGTGCCAGCGGAGGACGGATGGGATGGAGTGAAGCTTTCTTT. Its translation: CASGGRMGWSEAFF.

The CDR3 sequence: CASSPGVFGYTF. The CDR3 nucleotides are TGTGCCAGCAGCCCAGGGGTTTTCGGCTACACCTTC. The chain couples TRBV6-5 to TRBJ1-2; D might be TRBD1 (6 bases). Trimming left V 6 bases short and J 8 bases short, with 13 bases between. Germline-derived CDR1 and CDR2 are MNHEY and SVGAGI. CDR3 length: 12 residues.

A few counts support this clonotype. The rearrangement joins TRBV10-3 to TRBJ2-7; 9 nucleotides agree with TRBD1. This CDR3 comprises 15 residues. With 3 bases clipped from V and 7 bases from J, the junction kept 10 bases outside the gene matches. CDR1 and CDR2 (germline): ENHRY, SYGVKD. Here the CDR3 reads CAISDPGTGTGEQYF. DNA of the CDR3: TGTGCCATCAGTGACCCCGGGACAGGGACGGGGGAGCAGTACTTC.

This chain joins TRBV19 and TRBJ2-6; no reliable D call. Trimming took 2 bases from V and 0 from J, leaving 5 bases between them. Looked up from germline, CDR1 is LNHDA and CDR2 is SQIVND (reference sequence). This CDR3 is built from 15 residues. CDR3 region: CASSIPASGANVLTF. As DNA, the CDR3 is TGTGCCAGTAGTATACCCGCCTCTGGGGCCAACGTCCTGACTTTC.

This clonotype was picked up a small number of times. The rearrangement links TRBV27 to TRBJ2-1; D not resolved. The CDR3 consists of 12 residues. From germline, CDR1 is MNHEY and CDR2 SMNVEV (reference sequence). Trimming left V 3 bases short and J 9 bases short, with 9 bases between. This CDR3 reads CASSFILGEQFF. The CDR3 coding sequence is TGTGCCAGCAGTTTTATTCTGGGTGAGCAGTTCTTC.

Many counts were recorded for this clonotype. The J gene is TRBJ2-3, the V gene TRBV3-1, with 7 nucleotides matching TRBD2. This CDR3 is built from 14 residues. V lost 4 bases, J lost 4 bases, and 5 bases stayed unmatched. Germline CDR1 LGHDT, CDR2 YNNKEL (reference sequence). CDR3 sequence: CASSPTSAADTQYF. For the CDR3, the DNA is TGTGCCAGCAGCCCTACTAGCGCCGCAGATACGCAGTATTTT.

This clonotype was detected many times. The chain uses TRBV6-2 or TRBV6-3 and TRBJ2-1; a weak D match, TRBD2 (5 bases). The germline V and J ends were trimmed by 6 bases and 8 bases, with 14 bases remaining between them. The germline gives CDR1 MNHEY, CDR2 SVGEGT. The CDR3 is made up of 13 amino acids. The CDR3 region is CASSLLLADEQFF. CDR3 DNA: TGTGCCAGCAGCTTACTCCTAGCTGATGAGCAGTTCTTC.

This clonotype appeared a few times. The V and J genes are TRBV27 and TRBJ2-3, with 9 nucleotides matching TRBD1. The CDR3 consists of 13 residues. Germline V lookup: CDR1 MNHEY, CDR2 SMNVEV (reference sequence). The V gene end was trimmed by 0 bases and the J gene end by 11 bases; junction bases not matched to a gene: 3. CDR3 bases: TGTGCCAGCAGTTTATCAGGGACAGGGATGCAGTATTTT. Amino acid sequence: CASSLSGTGMQYF.

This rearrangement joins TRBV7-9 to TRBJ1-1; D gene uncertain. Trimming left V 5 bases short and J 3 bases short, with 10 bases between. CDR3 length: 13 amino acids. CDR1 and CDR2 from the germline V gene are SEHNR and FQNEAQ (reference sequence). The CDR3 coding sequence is TGTGCCAGCAGCGACGGGCAGTACACTGAAGCTTTCTTT. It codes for CASSDGQYTEAFF. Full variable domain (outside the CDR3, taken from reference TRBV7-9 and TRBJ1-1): DTGVSQNPRHKITKRGQNVTFRCDPISEHNRLYWYRQTLGQGPEFLTYFQNEAQLEKSRLLSDRFSAERPKGSFSTLEIQRTEQGDSAMYLCASSDGQYTEAFFGQGTRLTVV.

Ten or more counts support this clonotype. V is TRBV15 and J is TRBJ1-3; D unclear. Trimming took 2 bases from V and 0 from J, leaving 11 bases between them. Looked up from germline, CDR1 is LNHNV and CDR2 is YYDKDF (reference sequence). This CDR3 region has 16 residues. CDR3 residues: CATSRSTDFSGNTIYF. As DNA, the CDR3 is TGTGCCACCAGCAGATCGACGGATTTCTCTGGAAACACCATATATTTT.

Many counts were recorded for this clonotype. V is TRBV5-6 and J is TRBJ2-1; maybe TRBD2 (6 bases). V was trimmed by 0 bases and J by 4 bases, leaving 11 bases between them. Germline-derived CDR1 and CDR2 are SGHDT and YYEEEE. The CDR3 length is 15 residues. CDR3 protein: CASSLDGGPYNEQFF. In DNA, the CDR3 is TGTGCCAGCAGCTTGGACGGGGGTCCTTACAATGAGCAGTTCTTC.

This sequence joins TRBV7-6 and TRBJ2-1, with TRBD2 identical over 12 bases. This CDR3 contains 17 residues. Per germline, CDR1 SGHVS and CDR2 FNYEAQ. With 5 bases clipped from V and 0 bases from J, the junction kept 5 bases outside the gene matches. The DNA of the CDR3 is TGTGCCAGCAGCCCCGGACTAGCGGGGAGCTCCTACAATGAGCAGTTCTTC. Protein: CASSPGLAGSSYNEQFF.

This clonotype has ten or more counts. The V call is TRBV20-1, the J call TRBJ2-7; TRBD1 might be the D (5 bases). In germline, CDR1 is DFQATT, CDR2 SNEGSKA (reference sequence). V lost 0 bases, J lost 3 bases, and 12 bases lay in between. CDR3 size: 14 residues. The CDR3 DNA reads TGCAGTGCTAGAGATCTAGAAGGGGACTACGAGCAGTACTTC. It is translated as CSARDLEGDYEQYF.

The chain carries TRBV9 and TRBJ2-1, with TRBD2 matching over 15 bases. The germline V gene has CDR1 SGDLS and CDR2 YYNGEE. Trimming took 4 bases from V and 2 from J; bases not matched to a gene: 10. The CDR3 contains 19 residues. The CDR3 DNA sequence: TGTGCCAGCAGCTCTGGACTAGCGGGAGGGCCATTCCCCTACAATGAGCAGTTCTTC. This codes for CASSSGLAGGPFPYNEQFF.

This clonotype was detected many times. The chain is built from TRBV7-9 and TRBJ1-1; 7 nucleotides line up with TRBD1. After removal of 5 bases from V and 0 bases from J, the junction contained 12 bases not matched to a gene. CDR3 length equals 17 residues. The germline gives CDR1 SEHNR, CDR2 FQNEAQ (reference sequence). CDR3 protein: CASSPARGSPMNTEAFF. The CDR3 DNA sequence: TGTGCCAGCAGCCCCGCCAGGGGGTCACCAATGAACACTGAAGCTTTCTTT.

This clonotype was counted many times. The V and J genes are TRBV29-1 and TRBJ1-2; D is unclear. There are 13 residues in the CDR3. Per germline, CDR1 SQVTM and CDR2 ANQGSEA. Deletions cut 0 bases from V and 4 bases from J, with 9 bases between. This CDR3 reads CSVEDGRLYGYTF. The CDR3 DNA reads TGCAGCGTTGAAGACGGGAGACTCTATGGCTACACCTTC.

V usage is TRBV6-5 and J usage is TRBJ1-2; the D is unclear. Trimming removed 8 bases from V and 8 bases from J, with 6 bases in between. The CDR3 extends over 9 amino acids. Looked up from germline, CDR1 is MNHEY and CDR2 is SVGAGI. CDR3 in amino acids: CASQEGYTF. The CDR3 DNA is TGTGCCAGCCAGGAGGGCTACACCTTC.